This note documents a single T cell receptor beta chain sequence. This sample was taken from a study of blood T cell repertoires in COVID-19. From germline, CDR1 is LNHDA and CDR2 SQIVND (reference sequence). This CDR3 region has 16 residues. The V gene end was trimmed by 3 bases and the J gene end by 6 bases; junction bases not matched to a gene: 11. The protocol was immunoSEQ multiplex PCR, while the TCRdb copy is restricted to in-frame clones and leaves out a portion. The sample has 110,000 to 150,000 clones, under 80% seen once. This sequence joins TRBV19 and TRBJ1-3, with 7 bases aligning to TRBD1. Sequenced input: peripheral blood. The receptor was derived from a man in his fifties or sixties with acute or convalescent COVID-19. The CDR3 sequence is CASSIHKGAVKNTIYF. As DNA, the CDR3 is TGTGCCAGTAGTATTCATAAGGGGGCGGTGAAAAACACCATATATTTT.